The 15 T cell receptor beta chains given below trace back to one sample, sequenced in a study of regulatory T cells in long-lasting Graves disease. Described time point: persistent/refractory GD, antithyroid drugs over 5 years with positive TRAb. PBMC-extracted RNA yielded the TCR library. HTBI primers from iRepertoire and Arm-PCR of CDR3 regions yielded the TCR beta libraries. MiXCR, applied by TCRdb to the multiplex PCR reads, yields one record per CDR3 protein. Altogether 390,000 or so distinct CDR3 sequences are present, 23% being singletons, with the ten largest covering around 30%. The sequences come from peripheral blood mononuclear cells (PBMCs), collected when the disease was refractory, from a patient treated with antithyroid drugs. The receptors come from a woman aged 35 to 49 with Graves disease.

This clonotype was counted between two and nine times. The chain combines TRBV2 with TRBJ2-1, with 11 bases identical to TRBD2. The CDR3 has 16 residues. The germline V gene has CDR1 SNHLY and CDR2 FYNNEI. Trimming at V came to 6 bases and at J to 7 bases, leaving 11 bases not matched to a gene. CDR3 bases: TGTGCCAGCAGGGCCCCTAGCGGGAGGTTAGAAAATGAGCAGTTCTTC. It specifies CASRAPSGRLENEQFF.

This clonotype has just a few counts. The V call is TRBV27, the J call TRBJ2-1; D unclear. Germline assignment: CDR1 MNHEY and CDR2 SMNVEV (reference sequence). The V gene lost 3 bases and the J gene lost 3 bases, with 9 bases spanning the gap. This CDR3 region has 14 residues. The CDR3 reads CASSFGSNYNEQFF. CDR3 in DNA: TGTGCCAGCAGTTTCGGATCAAACTACAATGAGCAGTTCTTC.

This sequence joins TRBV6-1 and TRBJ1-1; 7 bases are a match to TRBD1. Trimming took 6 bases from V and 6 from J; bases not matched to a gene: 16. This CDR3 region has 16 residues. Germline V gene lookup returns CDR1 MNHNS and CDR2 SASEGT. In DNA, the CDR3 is TGTGCCAGCAGGCCACTTAAGACGACTACAGGGGCTGAAGCTTTCTTT. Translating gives CASRPLKTTTGAEAFF.

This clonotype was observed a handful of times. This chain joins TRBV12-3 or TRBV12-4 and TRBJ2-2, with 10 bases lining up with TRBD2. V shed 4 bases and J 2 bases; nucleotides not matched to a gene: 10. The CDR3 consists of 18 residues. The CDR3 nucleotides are TGTGCCAGCAGTTCCTCTCGACTAGCGGGTGCTAACACCGGGGAGCTGTTTTTT. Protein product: CASSSSRLAGANTGELFF.

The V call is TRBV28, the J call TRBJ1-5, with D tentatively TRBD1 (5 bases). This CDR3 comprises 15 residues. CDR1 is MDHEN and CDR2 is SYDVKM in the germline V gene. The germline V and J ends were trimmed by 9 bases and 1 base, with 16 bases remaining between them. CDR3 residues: CASCGRGASNQPQHF. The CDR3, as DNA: TGTGCCAGTTGCGGTAGGGGCGCGAGCAATCAGCCCCAGCATTTT.

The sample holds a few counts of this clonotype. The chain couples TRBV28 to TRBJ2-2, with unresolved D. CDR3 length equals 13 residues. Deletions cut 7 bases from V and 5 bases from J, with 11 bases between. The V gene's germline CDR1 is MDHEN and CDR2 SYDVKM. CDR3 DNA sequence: TGTGCCAGCACCCTTTATTTAACCGGGGAGCTGTTTTTT. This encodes CASTLYLTGELFF. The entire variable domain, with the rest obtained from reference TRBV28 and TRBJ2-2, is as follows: DVKVTQSSRYLVKRTGEKVFLECVQDMDHENMFWYRQDPGLGLRLIYFSYDVKMKEKGDIPEGYSVSREKKERFSLILESASTNQTSMYLCASTLYLTGELFFGEGSRLTVL.

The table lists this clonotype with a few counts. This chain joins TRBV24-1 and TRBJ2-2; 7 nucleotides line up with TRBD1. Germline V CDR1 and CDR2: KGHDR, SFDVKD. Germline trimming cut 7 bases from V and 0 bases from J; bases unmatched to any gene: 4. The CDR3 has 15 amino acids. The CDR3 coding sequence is TGTGCCACCAGCCCAGGGGGAACGAACACCGGGGAGCTGTTTTTT. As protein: CATSPGGTNTGELFF.

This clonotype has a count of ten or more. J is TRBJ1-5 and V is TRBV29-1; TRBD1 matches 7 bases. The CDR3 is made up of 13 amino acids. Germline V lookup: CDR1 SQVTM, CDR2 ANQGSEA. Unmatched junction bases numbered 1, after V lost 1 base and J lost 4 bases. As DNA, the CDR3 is TGCAGCGTTGAAGGGACAGGTAATCAGCCCCAGCATTTT. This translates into CSVEGTGNQPQHF.

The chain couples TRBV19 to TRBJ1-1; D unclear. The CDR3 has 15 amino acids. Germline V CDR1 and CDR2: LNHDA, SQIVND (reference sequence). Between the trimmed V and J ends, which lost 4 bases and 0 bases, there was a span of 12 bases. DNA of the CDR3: TGTGCCAGTAGTACCGGGCCTATGGTGAACACTGAAGCTTTCTTT. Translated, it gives CASSTGPMVNTEAFF.

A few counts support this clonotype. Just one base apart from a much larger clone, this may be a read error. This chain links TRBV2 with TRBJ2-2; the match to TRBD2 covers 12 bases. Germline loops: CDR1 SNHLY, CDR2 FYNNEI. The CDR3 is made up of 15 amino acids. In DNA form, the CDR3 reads TGTGCCAGCAGTGAACTAGCGGGAGGGCCCGGGGAGCTGGTTTTT. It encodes CASSELAGGPGELVF.

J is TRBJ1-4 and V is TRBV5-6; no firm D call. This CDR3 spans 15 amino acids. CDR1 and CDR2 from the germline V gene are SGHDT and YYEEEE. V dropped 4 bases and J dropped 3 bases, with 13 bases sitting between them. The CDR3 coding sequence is TGTGCCAGCAGCCCGACCGGGTTACCTAATGAAAAACTGTTTTTT. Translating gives CASSPTGLPNEKLFF. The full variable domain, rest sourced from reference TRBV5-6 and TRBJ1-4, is DAGVTQSPTHLIKTRGQQVTLRCSPKSGHDTVSWYQQALGQGPQFIFQYYEEEERQRGNFPDRFSGHQFPNYSSELNVNALLLGDSALYLCASSPTGLPNEKLFFGSGTQLSVL.

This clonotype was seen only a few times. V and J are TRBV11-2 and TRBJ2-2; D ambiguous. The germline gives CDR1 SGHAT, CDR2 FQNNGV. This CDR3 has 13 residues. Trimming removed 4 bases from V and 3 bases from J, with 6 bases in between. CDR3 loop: CASSSPYTGELFF. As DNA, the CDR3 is TGTGCCAGCAGCTCCCCGTACACCGGGGAGCTGTTTTTT.

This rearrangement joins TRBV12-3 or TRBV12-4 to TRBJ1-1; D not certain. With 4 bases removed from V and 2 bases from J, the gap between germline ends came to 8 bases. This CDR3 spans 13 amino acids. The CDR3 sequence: CASSYELNTEAFF. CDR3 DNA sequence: TGTGCCAGCAGTTATGAGCTAAACACTGAAGCTTTCTTT.

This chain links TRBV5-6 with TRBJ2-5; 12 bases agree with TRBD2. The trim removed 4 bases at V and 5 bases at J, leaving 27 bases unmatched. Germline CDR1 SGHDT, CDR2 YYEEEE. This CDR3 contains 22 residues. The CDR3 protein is CASSPDSRWLAGGGPPGETQYF. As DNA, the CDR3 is TGTGCCAGCAGCCCGGACAGTCGGTGGCTAGCGGGAGGGGGGCCTCCGGGGGAGACCCAGTACTTC.

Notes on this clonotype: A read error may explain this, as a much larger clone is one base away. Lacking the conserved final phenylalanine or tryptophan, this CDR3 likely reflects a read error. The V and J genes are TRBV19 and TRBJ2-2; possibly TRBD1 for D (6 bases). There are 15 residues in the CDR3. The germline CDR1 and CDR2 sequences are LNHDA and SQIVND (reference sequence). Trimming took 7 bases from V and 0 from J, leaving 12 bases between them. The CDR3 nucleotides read TGTGCCAGTAAAACCGGGACATCGAACACCGGGGAGCTGTTTTCT. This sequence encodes CASKTGTSNTGELFS.